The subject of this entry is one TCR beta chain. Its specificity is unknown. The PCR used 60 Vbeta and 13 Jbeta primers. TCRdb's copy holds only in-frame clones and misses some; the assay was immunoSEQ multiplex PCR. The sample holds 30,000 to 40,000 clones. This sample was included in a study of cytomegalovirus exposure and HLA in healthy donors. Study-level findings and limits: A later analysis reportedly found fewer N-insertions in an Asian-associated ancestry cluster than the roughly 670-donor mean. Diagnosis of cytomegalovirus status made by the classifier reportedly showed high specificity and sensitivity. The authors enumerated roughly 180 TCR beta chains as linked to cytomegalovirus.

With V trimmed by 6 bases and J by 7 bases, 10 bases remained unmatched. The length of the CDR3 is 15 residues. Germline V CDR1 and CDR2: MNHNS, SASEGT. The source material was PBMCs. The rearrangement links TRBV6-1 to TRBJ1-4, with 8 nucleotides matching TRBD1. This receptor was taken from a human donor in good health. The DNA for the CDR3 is TGTGCCAGCAGCCGGACAGGGTCGGGGAGTGAAAAACTGTTTTTT. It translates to CASSRTGSGSEKLFF.